A single sample is the source of the 17 T cell receptor beta chains below, sequenced in a study of T cell changes during pregnancy in multiple sclerosis. Data came from immunoSEQ multiplex PCR; TCRdb stores just in-frame clones and leaves some out. The table has tens of thousands of clones, 90% seen once. The sample in question was peripheral blood, obtained in the first trimester of pregnancy. All receptors come from a female donor in good health, enrolled as a control in a pregnancy study.

This clone has only one observation. The chain employs TRBV19 and TRBJ2-7, with 7 bases matching TRBD1. Trimming took 5 bases from V and 2 from J; bases not matched to a gene: 3. This CDR3 has 13 amino acids. Germline CDR1 is LNHDA and CDR2 is SQIVND (reference sequence). CDR3 amino acids: CASSPTGAYEQYF. The CDR3 DNA sequence: TGTGCCAGTAGTCCAACAGGGGCCTACGAGCAGTACTTC.

This clone was counted only a few times. The chain combines TRBV28 with TRBJ1-1, with D uncertain. CDR3 length equals 13 residues. The germline V gene encodes CDR1 MDHEN and CDR2 SYDVKM. CDR3 amino acids: CAALAFWSSEAFF. The CDR3 DNA reads as TGTGCGGCGTTAGCCTTCTGGAGTTCTGAAGCTTTCTTT.

V gene TRBV30 combines with J gene TRBJ2-7, with a possible D match to TRBD2 (5 bases). Trimming cost V 5 bases and J 0 bases, with 17 bases left between them. The germline V gene has CDR1 GTSNPN and CDR2 SVGIG (reference sequence). This CDR3 contains 15 residues. The CDR3 DNA sequence: TGTGCCTGGGATATGTGGACTTCGAGCTCCTACGAGCAGTACTTC. Its protein product is CAWDMWTSSSYEQYF.

This clone came up once. V usage is TRBV7-6 and J usage is TRBJ2-1; the D is unclear. CDR3 length: 13 residues. Germline V gives CDR1 SGHVS, CDR2 FNYEAQ. With 5 bases removed from V and 9 bases from J, the gap between germline ends came to 14 bases. The CDR3 coding sequence is TGTGCCAGCAGCACCCCCCTAATCGGTGAGCAGTTCTTC. Amino acid sequence: CASSTPLIGEQFF.

The chain carries TRBV7-2 and TRBJ1-2, with 7 positions matching TRBD1. Germline CDR1 is SGHTA and CDR2 is FQGNSA. The CDR3 runs 15 residues. Trimming took 4 bases from V and 8 from J; bases not matched to a gene: 13. CDR3 sequence (DNA): TGTGCCAGCAGCTCCGCAATCGGACAGGTTGGGGGCTACACCTTC. This codes for CASSSAIGQVGGYTF.

This rearrangement joins TRBV10-2 to TRBJ1-3; 7 nucleotides align to TRBD1. Per the germline V gene, CDR1 is WSHSY and CDR2 is SAAADI. The CDR3 contains 13 residues. V lost 9 bases and J lost 4; bases outside the gene matches: 6. The CDR3 coding sequence is TGCGCCAGACGAACAGGGGCCGGAAACACCATATATTTT. This translates into CARRTGAGNTIYF.

The V and J genes are TRBV7-2 and TRBJ2-2, with TRBD2 identical over 12 bases. CDR3 length equals 15 residues. The V gene end was trimmed by 5 bases and the J gene end by 6 bases; junction bases not matched to a gene: 4. Germline loops: CDR1 SGHTA, CDR2 FQGNSA. For the CDR3, the DNA is TGTGCCAGCAGCATACTAGCGGGGGGTGCCGGGGAGCTGTTTTTT. This encodes CASSILAGGAGELFF.

The gene calls are TRBV2 and TRBJ1-1; no definite D call. Germline V lookup: CDR1 SNHLY, CDR2 FYNNEI. The length of the CDR3 is 16 residues. Trimming took off 7 bases at V and 5 bases at J, with 23 bases between the two ends. CDR3 loop: CASIGIDLMGETEAFF. In DNA form, the CDR3 reads TGTGCCAGCATAGGAATAGATCTCATGGGAGAGACTGAAGCTTTCTTT.

The V call is TRBV9, the J call TRBJ1-4, with TRBD1 identical over 7 bases. The V segment lost 4 bases and the J segment 3 bases; nucleotides outside the gene matches: 9. The CDR3 has 16 residues. Germline V gene data show CDR1 as SGDLS and CDR2 as YYNGEE. This CDR3 reads CASSTAGGLANEKLFF. The CDR3 DNA reads TGTGCCAGCAGCACTGCAGGGGGTTTGGCTAATGAAAAACTGTTTTTT. Full variable domain (missing parts from reference TRBV9 and TRBJ1-4): DSGVTQTPKHLITATGQRVTLRCSPRSGDLSVYWYQQSLDQGLQFLIQYYNGEERAKGNILERFSAQQFPDLHSELNLSSLELGDSALYFCASSTAGGLANEKLFFGSGTQLSVL.

The chain uses TRBV5-1 and TRBJ1-1; D not certain. The CDR3 length is 14 residues. Germline V CDR1 and CDR2: SGHRS, YFSETQ. V lost 0 bases to trimming and J lost 0 bases, with 6 bases between them. The CDR3 coding sequence is TGCGCCAGCAGCTTGGGACATCTGAACACTGAAGCTTTCTTT. Translation gives CASSLGHLNTEAFF. The complete variable domain, with remaining parts taken from reference TRBV5-1 and TRBJ1-1, reads KAGVTQTPRYLIKTRGQQVTLSCSPISGHRSVSWYQQTPGQGLQFLFEYFSETQRNKGNFPGRFSGRQFSNSRSEMNVSTLELGDSALYLCASSLGHLNTEAFFGQGTRLTVV.

The CDR3 coding sequence is TGTGCCAGTAGTAACGGACAGGGGGGGGAGCAGTACTTC. Protein product: CASSNGQGGEQYF. This rearrangement joins TRBV19 to TRBJ2-7; 10 bases fit TRBD1. CDR3 length: 13 amino acids. Germline V gene data show CDR1 as LNHDA and CDR2 as SQIVND (reference sequence). Unmatched junction bases numbered 4, after V lost 4 bases and J lost 7 bases.

The chain employs TRBV29-1 and TRBJ2-1; 7 bases agree with TRBD2. J lost 1 base, V lost 4 bases, and 1 base had no gene match. The germline V gene encodes CDR1 SQVTM and CDR2 ANQGSEA. CDR3 size: 13 residues. CDR3 residues: CSVVGGSYNEQFF. CDR3 bases: TGCAGCGTTGTGGGGGGGTCCTACAATGAGCAGTTCTTC.

The rearrangement joins TRBV7-2 to TRBJ2-3; 10 bases map to TRBD2. The CDR3 is 16 residues long. Germline V lookup: CDR1 SGHTA, CDR2 FQGNSA. The junction had 9 bases not matched to a gene; V was cut back by 4 bases and J by 5 bases. The CDR3 DNA follows: TGTGCCAGCAGCTGGGGTAGCGGGGGGTCAGGAGATACGCAGTATTTT. Translating it yields CASSWGSGGSGDTQYF.

The CDR3, as DNA: TGTGCCAGCAGTTGGGGGACAGGGGGGAAAACTGAAGCTTTCTTT. Its translation: CASSWGTGGKTEAFF. The chain uses TRBV28 and TRBJ1-1; 11 nucleotides match TRBD1. With V trimmed by 4 bases and J by 5 bases, 6 bases remained unmatched. The CDR3 loop spans 15 amino acids. CDR1 MDHEN and CDR2 SYDVKM come from the germline V gene.

The chain carries TRBV28 and TRBJ2-3, with TRBD2 identical over 13 bases. Germline values: CDR1 MDHEN, CDR2 SYDVKM. This CDR3 spans 22 amino acids. Trimming cost V 4 bases and J 4 bases; bases outside gene matches: 23. CDR3: CASSYPPPTSGRAGWAPDTQYF. DNA for the CDR3: TGTGCCAGCAGTTATCCCCCCCCAACTAGCGGGAGGGCCGGGTGGGCCCCAGATACGCAGTATTTT.

This sequence joins TRBV6-4 and TRBJ2-6; D is unclear. The CDR3 consists of 15 residues. Trimming shortened V by 0 bases and J by 1 base, and 4 bases separated the two germline ends. Looked up from germline, CDR1 is MRHNA and CDR2 is SNTAGT. CDR3 sequence: CASSDSLSGANVLTF. CDR3 coding DNA: TGTGCCAGCAGTGACTCTCTGTCTGGGGCCAACGTCCTGACTTTC.

This clone was counted a single time. J is TRBJ1-1 and V is TRBV2; 7 bases align to TRBD1. V gave up 4 bases and J gave up 1 base; unmatched junction bases: 0. Germline CDR1 is SNHLY and CDR2 is FYNNEI. The CDR3 sequence is 13 residues long. The chain's CDR3 is CASSGDRNTEAFF. Here the CDR3 DNA reads TGTGCCAGCAGTGGGGACAGGAACACTGAAGCTTTCTTT.